This T cell receptor (beta chain) is drawn from a study of vaccination and CD4 T cells after COVID-19 (dated by TCRdb to about 2022). Context from the whole study: In the convalescent cohort there were six males and four females, among whom were two Hispanic individuals, seven Caucasians, two Asians and one multiracial person. Participants got two doses of the Pfizer-BioNTech BNT162b2 vaccine (n=8) or two doses of the Moderna mRNA-1273 vaccine (n=2). Post-COVID blood samples were collected from convalescent patients a median of about 92 days after diagnosis, with a range of about 30 to 180 days. Post-vaccine blood samples were obtained a median of around 67 days after the second vaccine dose, with a range of 14 to 241 days. For stimulating the cultures, overlapping spike peptide pools were used, derived from SARS-CoV-2 as well as from the common cold coronaviruses HCoV-NL63, HCoV-OC43 and HCoV-229E. Control cultures used a CEFX viral epitope pool as positive control, an HIV-1 Nef peptide pool as negative control, or no peptide. In around nine COVID-19 convalescent patients and 4 infection-naive healthy vaccine recipients, the spike-specific CD4+ TCR repertoire before mRNA vaccination was compared with the repertoire after mRNA vaccination. Memory CD4+ T cell crossreactivity between SARS-CoV-2 and common cold coronavirus spike proteins was assessed at the TCR clonotype level in an earlier paper using these donors. Broader findings and caveats from the paper: Among the post-vaccine SARS-CoV-2-reactive clones in convalescent patients, a median about 87% showed up only after vaccination, which suggests vaccine-specific priming. Relatively few convalescent patients were included in the study, and early timepoints after natural infection were not analyzed. Although the median number of SARS-CoV-2-reactive clonotypes went up from some 23 after infection to 30 to 45 after vaccination, the increase was not significant. In convalescent patients, nearly all vaccine-specific clones (304 of 307) were found to be mono-reactive for SARS-CoV-2 spike rather than cross-reactive with common cold coronaviruses.

This clonotype was observed a handful of times. This clone's antigen is unknown. Within one base of it there is no much larger clone, and no base qualities were kept. According to the study, the label for this sample's treatment or condition signals: approximately 9-day PBMC culture with coronavirus spike peptide pools or control peptides (ViraFEST assay). CD4+ T cells from unexposed donors were collected before the COVID-19 pandemic (2011-2018). The ViraFEST assay, used in the study, expanded antigen-specific T cells with peptide pools and then identified the expanded clonotypes through TCR sequencing. PBMCs were cultured at under 2.5 million per well in IMDM supplemented with 5% human AB serum and about 9.6 IU/ml IL-2, with 9.5 to 10 ug/ml peptide pools added. On days 3 and 7, half of the culture medium was replaced with fresh IL-2-containing medium. Once the cells had been in culture for around 10 days, the EasySep CD4+ T cell isolation kit was used to isolate CD4+ T cells by negative selection. Unexposed donor CD4+ T cells were tested for reactivity to SARS-CoV-2 S and N and four common cold coronavirus spike pools, as cell number allowed. PBMCs were separated from whole blood using Ficoll-Paque Plus gradient centrifugation and then either used fresh or cryopreserved at -140C. Each culture condition was generally run in triplicate wells. The leukapheresis product for the unexposed donors was obtained through commercial purchase.

The method was PCR. TCR sequencing of DNA from cultured CD4+ T cells used the Oncomine TCR Beta short-read assay at the Johns Hopkins FTIC core. The QIAamp micro DNA kit was used to extract genomic DNA from the cultured CD4+ T cells. Oncomine TCR Beta libraries made from cultured CD4+ T cells were pooled using unique dual indexes and sequenced on an Illumina iSeq 100. As for the authors' bioinformatics: Non-productive sequences were removed, and CDR3s that did not start with C, did not end with F or W, or were shorter than 7 amino acids were discarded. Antigen-specific clonotypes were identified with the MANAFEST web application by comparing peptide-stimulated wells with reference and other culture wells. For a clone to be called positive, the clone needed an FDR below 0.05, an odds ratio above 5, and a productive frequency above 0.1% in at least two of three replicate wells. Cross-reactive clonotypes were defined as significantly expanded in both SARS-CoV-2 spike wells and at least one common cold coronavirus spike condition. CDR3 homology was assessed with Levenshtein distances (stringdist) and unrooted phylogenetic trees (ape) in R version 3.6.1. In-frame beta chains were kept once TCRdb had trimmed the public reads at Q25 with fastp and called clones with MiXCR. CDR3 protein sequences are deduplicated, and each keeps its most common genes and DNA. It is TCRdb's table, rather than the study itself, that gives the V and J calls and clone size. The sample table holds under 8,500 distinct CDR3 sequences, of which approximately 40% were seen once. The ten biggest clones cover 22% of the sample.

The CDR3 measures 12 amino acids from cysteine to phenylalanine. The retained sequence is limited to the CDR3, 36 bases, with the frame set at the first base. Trimming removed 6 bases from V and 11 bases from J, leaving 14 bases between the germline ends. The V gene is TRBV12-3 or TRBV12-4 and the J gene is TRBJ1-5, with the D segment identity uncertain. This clonotype originated in a human donor in good health. The sequenced material came from CD4+ T cells from blood, cultured in vitro. The DNA reads TGTGCCAGCAGCTTTTTAAAGGAGGCCCAGCATTTT. It translates to CASSFLKEAQHF.